This TCR beta chain appears in the sequencing data of a study of cytomegalovirus exposure and HLA in healthy donors. Study conclusions and caveats: That first-cohort TCR clusters tended to co-occur in the approximately 120 validation repertoires was found in a later analysis. Reports described diagnosis of cytomegalovirus status by the classifier as highly specific and sensitive. It was approximately 160 TCR beta chains that were listed as cytomegalovirus-associated.

Sequencing was performed with immunoSEQ multiplex PCR; in TCRdb, only in-frame clones are kept and a portion is missing. The table shows more than 95,000 clones, with about nine tenths occurring only once. Between the trimmed V and J ends, which lost 3 bases and 8 bases, there was a span of 17 bases. Germline CDR1 is SGHRS and CDR2 is YFSETQ. CDR3 length equals 14 residues. As concerns this clone: Antigen: not known.

Separate from the approximately 670-subject first cohort, the roughly 120-subject validation cohort was the one that the donors belonged to. The origin of this receptor is a young woman in good health and CMV-seronegative. Specimen: PBMCs. V is TRBV5-1 and J is TRBJ1-2; a weak D match, TRBD1 (5 bases). The CDR3 reads CASSSTGGWGGYTF. The CDR3 DNA reads as TGCGCCAGCAGCTCCACTGGGGGGTGGGGCGGCTACACCTTC.